Listed below are T cell receptor gamma chains from one sample, sequenced in a study of gamma-delta T cells after stem cell transplantation. TCRdb redid the clone calls on the RT-PCR reads with CATT. The sample has a few thousand gamma-chain clones, nearly 5% seen once. The sample was gamma-delta T cells. These receptors all come from a human donor. It is not recorded whose cells these are; they may come from a transplant donor. Both conserved end residues are part of each CDR3. Fields, in order: J gene, clone size, V gene, CDR3 protein, CDR3 DNA. Clone size appears in some rows only: once, few, many, or a class for an expanded clone.

j_call: TRGJ1/TRGJ2; clone_size: few; v_call: TRGV9; cdr3_aa: CALWEVNMSKKLF; cdr3_nt: TGTGCCTTGTGGGAGGTGAACATGAGTAAGAAACTCTTT
j_call: TRGJ1/TRGJ2; clone_size: NA; v_call: TRGV3; cdr3_aa: CAAWDKRYKKLF; cdr3_nt: TGTGCCGCCTGGGACAAGCGGTATAAGAAACTCTTT
j_call: TRGJP2; clone_size: few; v_call: TRGV8; cdr3_aa: CATGFSWIKTF; cdr3_nt: TGTGCCACCGGCTTCAGTTGGATCAAGACGTTT
j_call: TRGJP2; clone_size: few; v_call: TRGV2; cdr3_aa: CATWDALGRIKTF; cdr3_nt: TGTGCCACCTGGGACGCGCTGGGGAGGATCAAGACGTTT
j_call: TRGJP; clone_size: medium-sized; v_call: TRGV9; cdr3_aa: CALWEKQELGKKIKVF; cdr3_nt: TGTGCCTTGTGGGAGAAACAAGAGTTGGGCAAAAAAATCAAGGTATTT
j_call: TRGJP; clone_size: medium-sized; v_call: TRGV9; cdr3_aa: CALWESQELGKKIKVF; cdr3_nt: TGTGCCTTGTGGGAGTCACAAGAGTTGGGCAAAAAAATCAAGGTATTT
j_call: TRGJ1/TRGJ2; clone_size: medium-sized; v_call: TRGV9; cdr3_aa: CALWEPPIQLF; cdr3_nt: TGTGCCTTGTGGGAGCCCCCAATTCAACTCTTT
j_call: TRGJP; clone_size: large; v_call: TRGV9; cdr3_aa: CALWEVQELGKKIKVF; cdr3_nt: TGTGCCTTGTGGGAGGTACAAGAGTTGGGCAAAAAAATCAAGGTATTT
j_call: TRGJP; clone_size: few; v_call: TRGV9; cdr3_aa: CALWESPRGGLGKKIKVF; cdr3_nt: TGTGCCTTGTGGGAGTCTCCCCGGGGCGGGTTGGGCAAAAAAATCAAGGTATTT
j_call: TRGJP; clone_size: NA; v_call: TRGV9; cdr3_aa: CALWVTQELGKKIKVF; cdr3_nt: TGTGCCTTGTGGGTAACACAAGAGTTGGGCAAAAAAATCAAGGTATTT
j_call: TRGJP; clone_size: large; v_call: TRGV9; cdr3_aa: CALWEVMGKKIKVF; cdr3_nt: TGTGCCTTGTGGGAGGTGATGGGCAAAAAAATCAAGGTATTT
j_call: TRGJ1/TRGJ2; clone_size: medium-sized; v_call: TRGV3; cdr3_aa: CATWGPSYKKLF; cdr3_nt: TGTGCCACCTGGGGACCCAGTTATAAGAAACTCTTT
j_call: TRGJ1/TRGJ2; clone_size: few; v_call: TRGV9; cdr3_aa: CALWDRRKKLF; cdr3_nt: TGCGCCTTGTGGGATCGTCGAAAGAAACTCTTT
j_call: TRGJ1/TRGJ2; clone_size: few; v_call: TRGV2; cdr3_aa: CATWDGFYYKKLF; cdr3_nt: TGTGCCACCTGGGACGGTTTTTATTATAAGAAACTCTTT
j_call: TRGJP; clone_size: NA; v_call: TRGV9; cdr3_aa: CALWETGSELGKKIKVF; cdr3_nt: TGTGCCTTGTGGGAAACGGGGTCGGAGTTGGGCAAAAAAATCAAGGTATTT
j_call: TRGJ1/TRGJ2; clone_size: large; v_call: TRGV3; cdr3_aa: CATWDRRYKKLF; cdr3_nt: TGTGCCACCTGGGACAGGCGGTATAAGAAACTCTTT
j_call: TRGJP; clone_size: medium-sized; v_call: TRGV9; cdr3_aa: CALWEVLGQELGKKIKVF; cdr3_nt: TGTGCCTTGTGGGAGGTGCTTGGCCAAGAGTTGGGCAAAAAAATCAAGGTATTT
j_call: TRGJ1/TRGJ2; clone_size: medium-sized; v_call: TRGV9; cdr3_aa: CALWEVQGRRKKLF; cdr3_nt: TGTGCCTTGTGGGAGGTGCAGGGACGCCGAAAGAAACTCTTT
j_call: TRGJP; clone_size: medium-sized; v_call: TRGV9; cdr3_aa: CALWEREELGKKIKVF; cdr3_nt: TGTGCCTTGTGGGAGAGAGAAGAGTTGGGCAAAAAAATCAAGGTATTT
j_call: TRGJP2; clone_size: few; v_call: TRGV2; cdr3_aa: CATWDGGSDWIKTF; cdr3_nt: TGTGCCACCTGGGACGGCGGGAGTGATTGGATCAAGACGTTT
j_call: TRGJP; clone_size: few; v_call: TRGV9; cdr3_aa: CALWEMQELGKKIKVF; cdr3_nt: TGTGCCTTGTGGGAAATGCAAGAGTTGGGCAAAAAAATCAAGGTATTT
j_call: TRGJ1/TRGJ2; clone_size: medium-sized; v_call: TRGV2; cdr3_aa: CATWDGPHVYYYKKLF; cdr3_nt: TGTGCCACCTGGGACGGGCCCCACGTTTATTATTATAAGAAACTCTTT
j_call: TRGJP; clone_size: few; v_call: TRGV9; cdr3_aa: CALWEVGRKLGKKIKVF; cdr3_nt: TGTGCCTTGTGGGAGGTGGGGCGAAAGTTGGGCAAAAAAATCAAGGTATTT
j_call: TRGJP; clone_size: few; v_call: TRGV9; cdr3_aa: CALWGKELGKKIKVF; cdr3_nt: TGTGCCTTGTGGGGAAAAGAGTTGGGCAAAAAAATCAAGGTATTT
j_call: TRGJP; clone_size: NA; v_call: TRGV9; cdr3_aa: CALWEVSNVGKKIKVF; cdr3_nt: TGTGCCTTGTGGGAGGTTTCAAACGTGGGCAAAAAAATCAAGGTATTT
j_call: TRGJP; clone_size: once; v_call: TRGV9; cdr3_aa: CALWSTLELGKKIKVF; cdr3_nt: TGTGCCTTGTGGTCTACTTTAGAGTTGGGCAAAAAAATCAAGGTATTT
j_call: TRGJP; clone_size: few; v_call: TRGV9; cdr3_aa: CALWEVVASELGKKIKVF; cdr3_nt: TGTGCCTTGTGGGAGGTGGTGGCAAGTGAGTTGGGCAAAAAAATCAAGGTATTT
j_call: TRGJ1/TRGJ2; clone_size: NA; v_call: TRGV9; cdr3_aa: CALWEVQGYYKKLF; cdr3_nt: TGTGCCTTGTGGGAGGTGCAGGGTTATTATAAGAAACTCTTT
j_call: TRGJ1/TRGJ2; clone_size: few; v_call: TRGV9; cdr3_aa: CALWEAQADPQFRPFYKKLF; cdr3_nt: TGTGCCTTGTGGGAGGCCCAGGCGGACCCACAGTTTAGGCCCTTTTATAAGAAACTCTTT
j_call: TRGJP; clone_size: few; v_call: TRGV9; cdr3_aa: CALWEDPLQELGKKIKVF; cdr3_nt: TGTGCCTTGTGGGAGGATCCTTTACAAGAGTTGGGCAAAAAAATCAAGGTATTT
j_call: TRGJP; clone_size: NA; v_call: TRGV9; cdr3_aa: CALWEDLAEWVQELGKKIKVF; cdr3_nt: TGTGCCTTGTGGGAGGACCTAGCCGAGTGGGTCCAAGAGTTGGGCAAAAAAATCAAGGTATTT
j_call: TRGJP2; clone_size: medium-sized; v_call: TRGV3; cdr3_aa: CATWQVSDWIKTF; cdr3_nt: TGTGCCACCTGGCAAGTGAGTGATTGGATCAAGACGTTT
j_call: TRGJ1/TRGJ2; clone_size: NA; v_call: TRGV4; cdr3_aa: CATWGPKLF; cdr3_nt: TGTGCCACCTGGGGGCCGAAACTCTTT
j_call: TRGJP1; clone_size: medium-sized; v_call: TRGV4; cdr3_aa: CATWDGLGTGWFKIF; cdr3_nt: TGTGCCACCTGGGATGGGCTTGGTACTGGTTGGTTCAAGATATTT
j_call: TRGJ1/TRGJ2; clone_size: NA; v_call: TRGV4; cdr3_aa: CATWEGKKLF; cdr3_nt: TGTGCCACCTGGGAGGGTAAGAAACTCTTT
j_call: TRGJP; clone_size: few; v_call: TRGV9; cdr3_aa: CALREARGGKIKVF; cdr3_nt: TGTGCCTTGAGGGAGGCCAGGGGAGGGAAAATCAAGGTATTT
j_call: TRGJ1/TRGJ2; clone_size: NA; v_call: TRGV8; cdr3_aa: CATWDKGDWYKKLF; cdr3_nt: TGTGCCACCTGGGATAAGGGGGACTGGTATAAGAAACTCTTT
j_call: TRGJP; clone_size: NA; v_call: TRGV9; cdr3_aa: CALWDPTVSPPLGKKIKVF; cdr3_nt: TGTGCCTTGTGGGATCCGACGGTGTCCCCTCCGTTGGGCAAAAAAATCAAGGTATTT
j_call: TRGJP; clone_size: few; v_call: TRGV9; cdr3_aa: CALWESMIREVGKKIKVF; cdr3_nt: TGTGCCTTGTGGGAGTCGATGATTCGGGAGGTGGGCAAAAAAATCAAGGTATTT
j_call: TRGJ1/TRGJ2; clone_size: NA; v_call: TRGV9; cdr3_aa: CALWEVRPWKKLF; cdr3_nt: TGTGCCTTGTGGGAGGTAAGACCGTGGAAGAAACTCTTT
j_call: TRGJP; clone_size: NA; v_call: TRGV9; cdr3_aa: CALWEVHRELGKKIKVF; cdr3_nt: TGTGCCTTGTGGGAGGTGCACCGCGAGTTGGGCAAAAAAATCAAGGTATTT
j_call: TRGJ1/TRGJ2; clone_size: NA; v_call: TRGV4; cdr3_aa: CATRDGLIKKLF; cdr3_nt: TGTGCCACCCGGGATGGTTTAATAAAGAAACTCTTT
j_call: TRGJP; clone_size: medium-sized; v_call: TRGV9; cdr3_aa: CALWEVGEELGKKIKVF; cdr3_nt: TGTGCCTTGTGGGAGGTGGGGGAAGAGTTGGGCAAAAAAATCAAGGTATTT
j_call: TRGJP1; clone_size: medium-sized; v_call: TRGV9; cdr3_aa: CALWEVHPRIKIF; cdr3_nt: TGTGCCTTGTGGGAGGTGCATCCCCGTATCAAGATATTT
j_call: TRGJP; clone_size: NA; v_call: TRGV9; cdr3_aa: CALWEVKRELGKKIKVF; cdr3_nt: TGTGCCTTGTGGGAGGTGAAGCGGGAGTTGGGCAAAAAAATCAAGGTATTT
j_call: TRGJP1; clone_size: medium-sized; v_call: TRGV9; cdr3_aa: CALWEARVKIF; cdr3_nt: TGTGCCTTGTGGGAGGCGAGGGTCAAGATATTT
j_call: TRGJP; clone_size: few; v_call: TRGV9; cdr3_aa: CALWEGRRRELGKKIKVF; cdr3_nt: TGTGCCTTGTGGGAGGGCAGACGACGGGAGTTGGGCAAAAAAATCAAGGTATTT
j_call: TRGJP; clone_size: medium-sized; v_call: TRGV9; cdr3_aa: CALWIEELGKKIKVF; cdr3_nt: TGTGCCTTGTGGATTGAAGAGTTGGGCAAAAAAATCAAGGTATTT
j_call: TRGJP; clone_size: few; v_call: TRGV9; cdr3_aa: CALWEVPQLGKKIKVF; cdr3_nt: TGTGCCTTGTGGGAGGTGCCGCAGTTGGGCAAAAAAATCAAGGTATTT
j_call: TRGJP; clone_size: few; v_call: TRGV9; cdr3_aa: CALWEAAELGKKIKVF; cdr3_nt: TGTGCCTTGTGGGAGGCCGCTGAGTTGGGCAAAAAAATCAAGGTATTT
j_call: TRGJP; clone_size: NA; v_call: TRGV9; cdr3_aa: CALWEVQVGELGKKIKVF; cdr3_nt: TGTGCCTTGTGGGAGGTGCAGGTGGGAGAGTTGGGCAAAAAAATCAAGGTATTT
j_call: TRGJ1/TRGJ2; clone_size: few; v_call: TRGV8; cdr3_aa: CATWVGDYKKLF; cdr3_nt: TGTGCCACCTGGGTGGGGGATTATAAGAAACTCTTT
j_call: TRGJP; clone_size: NA; v_call: TRGV9; cdr3_aa: CALWEPNSTRSGKKIKVF; cdr3_nt: TGTGCCTTGTGGGAGCCGAACTCAACGAGGTCGGGCAAAAAAATCAAGGTATTT
j_call: TRGJ1/TRGJ2; clone_size: medium-sized; v_call: TRGV9; cdr3_aa: CALWDTEVSYKKLF; cdr3_nt: TGTGCCTTGTGGGACACCGAAGTATCATATAAGAAACTCTTT